Below, 9 T cell receptor beta chains from the same sample are listed, as sequenced in a study of blood T cell repertoires in COVID-19. Clones were sequenced by immunoSEQ multiplex PCR, and TCRdb holds only the in-frame ones, with some missing. The sample includes 95,000 to 150,000 clones, more than 75% of them seen just once. The source material was peripheral blood. All receptors come from a woman in her 70s with acute or convalescent COVID-19.

This clone occurred once. The CDR3 spells CASSRQGSSTDTQYF. The DNA of the CDR3 is TGTGCCAGCAGCCGACAGGGATCTAGCACAGATACGCAGTATTTT. The J gene is TRBJ2-3, the V gene TRBV7-9, with 7 bases fitting TRBD1. CDR1 and CDR2 (germline): SEHNR, FQNEAQ (reference sequence). Germline trimming cut 5 bases from V and 0 bases from J; bases unmatched to any gene: 5. This CDR3 has 15 residues.

The CDR3 is CASSPDISNQPQHF. In nucleotides, the CDR3 is TGTGCCAGCAGCCCGGACATCTCTAATCAGCCCCAGCATTTT. The chain is built from TRBV5-5 and TRBJ1-5; weak D call: TRBD1 (5 bases). The V gene's germline CDR1 is SGHKS and CDR2 YYEKEE (reference sequence). CDR3 length: 14 residues. V dropped 4 bases and J dropped 4 bases, with 12 bases sitting between them.

V and J are TRBV3-1 (or the pseudogene TRBV3-2) and TRBJ1-4, with D perhaps TRBD1 (6 bases). Germline V CDR1 and CDR2: LGHDT, YNNKEL (reference sequence). CDR3 length equals 18 residues. Trimming cost V 0 bases and J 6 bases, with 20 bases left between them. The CDR3 nucleotides are TGTGCCAGCAGCCAAGAGGTAGTTTTGGCAGGGGTCTATGAAAAACTGTTTTTT. This translates into CASSQEVVLAGVYEKLFF.

The J gene is TRBJ2-3, the V gene TRBV7-3; D is perhaps TRBD2 (6 bases). CDR1 and CDR2 from the germline V gene are SGHTA and FQGTGA. V gave up 4 bases and J gave up 2 bases, with 10 bases separating them. The CDR3 covers 14 residues. The CDR3 loop reads CASSSGTHTDTQYF. DNA for the CDR3: TGTGCCAGCAGCTCGGGGACTCACACAGATACGCAGTATTTT.

In its sample, this clone was seen once. The chain carries TRBV28 and TRBJ1-5; 7 nucleotides agree with TRBD1. CDR1 is MDHEN, CDR2 SYDVKM, per germline. The CDR3 is made up of 15 amino acids. After removal of 2 bases from V and 7 bases from J, the junction contained 8 bases not matched to a gene. This chain's CDR3 is CASSLGQATGQPQHF. The CDR3 DNA reads as TGTGCCAGCAGTTTAGGACAGGCGACAGGACAGCCCCAGCATTTT.

V and J are TRBV18 and TRBJ2-2; 10 bases align to TRBD1. The germline CDR1 and CDR2 sequences are KGHSH and LQKENI. CDR3 length: 16 amino acids. V lost 3 bases and J lost 5; bases outside the gene matches: 6. The CDR3 sequence: CASSPPGQGWTGELFF. The CDR3, as DNA: TGTGCCAGCTCACCTCCGGGACAGGGGTGGACCGGGGAGCTGTTTTTT.

This clone was seen just once. The chain recombines TRBV2 with TRBJ2-7; D is ambiguous. The germline V gene has CDR1 SNHLY and CDR2 FYNNEI. The CDR3 covers 12 residues. The V gene lost 5 bases and the J gene lost 0 bases, with 5 bases spanning the gap. The CDR3 DNA reads as TGTGCCAGCAGTCCCAGCTCCTACGAGCAGTACTTC. Its protein product is CASSPSSYEQYF. The full variable domain, rest sourced from reference TRBV2 and TRBJ2-7, is EPEVTQTPSHQVTQMGQEVILRCVPISNHLYFYWYRQILGQKVEFLVSFYNNEISEKSEIFDDQFSVERPDGSNFTLKIRSTKLEDSAMYFCASSPSSYEQYFGPGTRLTVT.

In DNA form, the CDR3 reads TGTGCCAGCCTGACAACGAATCAGCCCCAGCATTTT. Translating it yields CASLTTNQPQHF. The chain combines TRBV28 with TRBJ1-5; D not certain. Trimming stripped 8 bases from V and 4 bases from J, with 9 bases between. This CDR3 has 12 amino acids. Germline CDR1 MDHEN, CDR2 SYDVKM.

V gene TRBV19 combines with J gene TRBJ2-1, with 10 bases that match TRBD2. Germline CDR1 LNHDA, CDR2 SQIVND (reference sequence). The CDR3 is 17 amino acids. V was pared by 1 base and J by 4 bases, with 7 bases of the junction left unmatched. This chain's CDR3 is CASSIVPLAGVYNEQFF. CDR3 nucleotide sequence: TGTGCCAGTAGTATAGTTCCCCTAGCGGGGGTTTACAATGAGCAGTTCTTC. Supplemented by reference TRBV19 and TRBJ2-1, the full variable domain reads DGGITQSPKYLFRKEGQNVTLSCEQNLNHDAMYWYRQDPGQGLRLIYYSQIVNDFQKGDIAEGYSVSREKKESFPLTVTSAQKNPTAFYLCASSIVPLAGVYNEQFFGPGTRLTVL.